This T cell receptor beta chain was captured by sequencing in a study of regulatory T cells in long-lasting Graves disease. CDR1 and CDR2 from the germline V gene are MNHEY and SMNVEV (reference sequence). The V gene lost 8 bases and the J gene lost 0 bases, with 17 bases spanning the gap. This CDR3 is built from 17 residues. Notes on this clonotype: Its antigen is not known.

Study findings and constraints: Persistent Graves' disease cases displayed lower TCR diversity than newly diagnosed ones.

Sequencing libraries for TCR beta were prepared with iRepertoire HTBI primers and Arm-PCR of CDR3 regions. Each CDR3 protein gets one entry after TCRdb re-called the multiplex PCR reads with MiXCR. The sample records around 500,000 distinct CDR3 sequences, around an eighth being singletons. Documented time point: newly diagnosed GD, antithyroid drugs for less than 3 months. After RNA was extracted from PBMCs, the TCR library was made from it. In addition, the sample was reused for a study of T cells in Graves' hyperthyroidism and ophthalmopathy. That publication notes: Graves' hyperthyroidism without ophthalmopathy progression within 18 months was termed stable. The study based diagnoses on clinical symptoms, serum thyroxine and TRAb, thyroid ultrasound and orbital computed tomography. HTBI primers were used for first-round RT-PCR of the TCR CDR3.

The source material was peripheral blood mononuclear cells (PBMCs), sampled at new diagnosis, from a patient treated with antithyroid drugs. J is TRBJ2-6 and V is TRBV27, with TRBD2 as a possible D gene (6 bases). This TCR derives from a man aged 30-40 years with Graves disease. CDR3 amino acids: CASQPRGDDSGANVLTF. CDR3 coding DNA: TGTGCCAGCCAACCCCGCGGGGACGACTCTGGGGCCAACGTCCTGACTTTC.